This T cell receptor beta chain was captured by sequencing in a study of blood T cell repertoires in COVID-19. About the study: Whether acute or convalescent, the COVID-19 samples came from the United States, Italy and Spain. Sources were T cells, B-cell-depleted T cells, or PBMCs; the material itself was cDNA or gDNA.

In the original processing: It was from reference gene primer amplification that nucleated cell counts were estimated. The assay was immunoSEQ multiplex PCR, and TCRdb's table has in-frame clones only and misses some. V, J and clone size were drawn from that table, and D and trimming were deduced from the DNA. Among some 190,000 clones listed, approximately 85% were seen once. The V end lost 6 bases, the J end lost 10 bases, and 13 bases lay between the germline ends. This CDR3 is 12 amino acids long. The chain joins TRBV12-3 or TRBV12-4 to TRBJ2-1; no clear D. This clonotype was sampled from a man between 60 and 75 years old with acute or convalescent COVID-19. Input material: peripheral blood. CDR3 amino acids: CASSKGGWEQFF. For the CDR3, the DNA is TGTGCCAGCAGCAAAGGCGGCTGGGAGCAGTTCTTC.